This T cell receptor (beta chain) was observed in a study of T-cell memory formation after mild COVID-19. Findings and caveats of the study: That cross-reactive memory joined was suggested by some responding clones appearing in pre-infection memory.

This clonotype occurred a few times. The antigen is not known. From the 5' RACE reads, TCRdb called clonotypes with MiXCR, one entry per CDR3 protein. The data hold about 350,000 distinct CDR3 sequences, with more than 20% observed a single time. Per the germline V gene, CDR1 is SGHNT and CDR2 is YYREEE (reference sequence). CDR3 size: 15 residues. V was clipped by 5 bases and J by 4 bases, with 18 bases between them. The TCR comes from a man in his late teens or twenties who had mild COVID-19 (a few samples of this study predate the infection). Cell type and time point are not known. The genes are TRBV5-4 and TRBJ1-2; D call uncertain. Sequencing input: PBMCs or a T cell subset sorted from them (not recorded which). In nucleotides, the CDR3 is TGTGCCAGCAGACCTGCGGCGGGAAAGCTCTATGGCTACACCTTC. This codes for CASRPAAGKLYGYTF.